This T cell receptor (beta chain) was sequenced in a study of neoadjuvant anti-PD-1 for oral cavity cancer. Study details: Patients without progression got a fourth dose around day 43.

V shed 4 bases and J shed 0 bases, with 12 bases lying between them. The germline gives CDR1 SQVTM, CDR2 ANQGSEA. The CDR3 loop spans 15 amino acids. Time point noted: after neoadjuvant nivolumab, at surgical resection. This clone is termed medium-sized. Only in-frame clones appear in the TCRdb table, and some are missing; sequencing was by immunoSEQ multiplex PCR. The sample consists of around 5,300 clones, around 50% of them appearing once. The sample consisted of tumor tissue, taken after nivolumab (anti-PD-1) treatment. This sequence joins TRBV29-1 and TRBJ2-2; possibly TRBD1 for D (6 bases). The sequence was collected from a person aged 35-80 years with oral cavity squamous cell carcinoma. CDR3 nucleotides: TGCAGCGTTGTAACAGGGTGGTCGAACACCGGGGAGCTGTTTTTT. Protein sequence: CSVVTGWSNTGELFF.